Listed here are 2 T cell receptor beta chains from one sample, sequenced in a study of CD4 and CD8 cells across lung adenocarcinoma regions. TCRdb independently ran MiXCR on the PCR reads; one entry per CDR3 protein. The sample holds about 20,000 distinct CDR3 sequences, 54% seen once. Sequencing used CD8+ T cells from the center of a lung tumor. The origin of the receptors is a female donor with lung adenocarcinoma. The CD4 and CD8 labels of this study may be unreliable.

In regard to this clonotype: A read error may produce the germline difference seen at one junction end. V usage is TRBV6-1 and J usage is TRBJ2-5, with D perhaps matching TRBD1 (6 bases). CDR1 MNHNS and CDR2 SASEGT come from the germline V gene. This CDR3 has 15 residues. CDR3 amino acids: CAGSGGGRAQETQYF. CDR3 coding DNA: TGTGCCGGCAGTGGTGGGGGCCGTGCCCAAGAGACTCAGTACTTC.

The chain couples TRBV6-1 to TRBJ1-2; possible D gene TRBD1, 5 bases. V was pared by 4 bases and J by 7 bases, with 13 bases between. CDR1 is MNHNS, CDR2 SASEGT, per germline. The CDR3 loop spans 13 amino acids. The CDR3 coding sequence is TGTGCCAGCAGTGTCAGGGAACTGAGTGGCTACACCTTC. This translates into CASSVRELSGYTF.